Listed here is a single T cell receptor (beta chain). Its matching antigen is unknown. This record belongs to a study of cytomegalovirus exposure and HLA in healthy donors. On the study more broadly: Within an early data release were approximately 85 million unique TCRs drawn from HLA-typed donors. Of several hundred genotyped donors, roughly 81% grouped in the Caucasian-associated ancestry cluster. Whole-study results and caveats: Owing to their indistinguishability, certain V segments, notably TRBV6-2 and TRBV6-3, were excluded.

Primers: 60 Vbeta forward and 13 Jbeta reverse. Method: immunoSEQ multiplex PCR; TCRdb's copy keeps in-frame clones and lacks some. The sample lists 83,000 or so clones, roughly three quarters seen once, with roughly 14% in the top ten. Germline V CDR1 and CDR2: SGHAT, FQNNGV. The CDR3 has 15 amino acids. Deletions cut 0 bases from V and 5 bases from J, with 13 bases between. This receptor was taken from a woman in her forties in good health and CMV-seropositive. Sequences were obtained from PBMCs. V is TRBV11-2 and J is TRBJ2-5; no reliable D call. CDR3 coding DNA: TGTGCCAGCAGCTTAGACGGCTTCGTCGGGGAGACCCAGTACTTC. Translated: CASSLDGFVGETQYF.